This record looks at one TCR beta chain sequence and its context. Antigen: not known. The entry originates in a study of T cell repertoires in cytomegalovirus infection. Study details: Shared public TCR beta signatures pointed to both CMV infection and a matching HLA type. Study-wide results and caveats: The ex vivo response showed dominance by HLA-C-restricted CMV-specific TCR beta clonotypes.

The germline CDR1 and CDR2 sequences are MNHEY and SMNVEV (reference sequence). V shed 0 bases and J 10 bases; nucleotides not matched to a gene: 8. The CDR3 runs to 15 residues. TCRdb called the reads again in MiXCR, with one record for every CDR3 protein. This sample has more than 45,000 distinct CDR3 sequences, with 33% found just once. The TCR sequence derives from a human donor in good health (CMV status not recorded). Some clones in this sample may be carry-over from other donors' samples. Source material: PBMCs, sequenced either directly or after in vitro stimulation (not recorded which). J is TRBJ2-1 and V is TRBV27; 8 nucleotides align to TRBD2. The CDR3 spells CASSLSGGGFREQFF. The CDR3 coding sequence is TGTGCCAGCAGTTTATCGGGCGGGGGGTTTCGGGAGCAGTTCTTC.